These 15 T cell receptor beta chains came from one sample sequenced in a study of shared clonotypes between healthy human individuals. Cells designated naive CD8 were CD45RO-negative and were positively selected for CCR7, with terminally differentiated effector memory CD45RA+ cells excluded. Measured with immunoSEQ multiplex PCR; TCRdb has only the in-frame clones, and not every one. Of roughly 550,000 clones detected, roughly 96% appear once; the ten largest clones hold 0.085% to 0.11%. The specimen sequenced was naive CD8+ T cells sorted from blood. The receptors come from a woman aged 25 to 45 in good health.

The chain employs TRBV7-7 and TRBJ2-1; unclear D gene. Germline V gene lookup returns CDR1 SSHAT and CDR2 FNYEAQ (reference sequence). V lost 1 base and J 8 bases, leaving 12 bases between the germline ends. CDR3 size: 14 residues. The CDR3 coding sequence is TGTGCCAGCAGCTTAGGATACGGGCTCGATGAGCAGTTCTTC. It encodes CASSLGYGLDEQFF.

CDR3 DNA sequence: TGCAGCGCTGAGGGGGGGGAGTCGTACGAGCAGTACTTC. Protein product: CSAEGGESYEQYF. This sequence joins TRBV29-1 and TRBJ2-7; D perhaps matches TRBD2 (7 bases). CDR1 and CDR2 from the germline V gene are SQVTM and ANQGSEA. The V gene lost 7 bases and the J gene lost 4 bases, with 17 bases spanning the gap. This CDR3 comprises 13 residues.

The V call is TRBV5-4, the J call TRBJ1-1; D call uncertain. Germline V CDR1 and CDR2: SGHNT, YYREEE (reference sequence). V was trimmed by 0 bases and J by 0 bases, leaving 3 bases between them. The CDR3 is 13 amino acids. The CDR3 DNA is TGTGCCAGCAGCTTGGAGATGAACACTGAAGCTTTCTTT. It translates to CASSLEMNTEAFF.

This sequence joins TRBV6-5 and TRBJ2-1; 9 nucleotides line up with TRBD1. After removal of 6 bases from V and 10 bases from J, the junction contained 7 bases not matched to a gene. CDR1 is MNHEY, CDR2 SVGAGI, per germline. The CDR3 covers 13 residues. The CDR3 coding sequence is TGTGCCAGCAGGGCCTACAGGGGGCGGGAGCAGTTCTTC. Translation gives CASRAYRGREQFF.

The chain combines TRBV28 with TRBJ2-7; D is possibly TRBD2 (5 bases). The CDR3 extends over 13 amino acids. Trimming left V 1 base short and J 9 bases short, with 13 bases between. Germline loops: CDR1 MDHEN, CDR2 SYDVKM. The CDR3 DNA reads TGTGCCAGCAGTTTATCCGGCACGGCGGGGCAGTACTTC. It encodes CASSLSGTAGQYF.

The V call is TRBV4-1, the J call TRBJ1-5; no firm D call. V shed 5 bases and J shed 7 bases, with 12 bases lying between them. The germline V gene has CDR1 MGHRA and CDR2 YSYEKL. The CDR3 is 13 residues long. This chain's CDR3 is CASSNDQEQPQHF. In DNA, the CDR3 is TGCGCCAGCAGCAACGACCAGGAGCAGCCCCAGCATTTT.

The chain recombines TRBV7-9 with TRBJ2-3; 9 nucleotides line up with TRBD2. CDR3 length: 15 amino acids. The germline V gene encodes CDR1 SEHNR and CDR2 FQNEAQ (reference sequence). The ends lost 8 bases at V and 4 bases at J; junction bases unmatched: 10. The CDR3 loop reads CASWESGRMADTQYF. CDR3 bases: TGTGCCAGCTGGGAAAGCGGGAGGATGGCAGATACGCAGTATTTT.

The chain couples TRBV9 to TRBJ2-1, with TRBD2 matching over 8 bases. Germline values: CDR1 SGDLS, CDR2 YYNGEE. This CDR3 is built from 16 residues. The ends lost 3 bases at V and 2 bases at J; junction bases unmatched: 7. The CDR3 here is CASSAELADTYNEQFF. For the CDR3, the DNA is TGTGCCAGCAGCGCGGAACTAGCGGATACCTACAATGAGCAGTTCTTC.

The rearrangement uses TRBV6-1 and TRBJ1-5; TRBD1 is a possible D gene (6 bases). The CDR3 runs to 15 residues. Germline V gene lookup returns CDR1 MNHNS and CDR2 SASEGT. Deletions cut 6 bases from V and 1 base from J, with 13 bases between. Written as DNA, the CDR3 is TGTGCCAGCAGCGTGCAGGGGATCAGCAATCAGCCCCAGCATTTT. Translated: CASSVQGISNQPQHF.

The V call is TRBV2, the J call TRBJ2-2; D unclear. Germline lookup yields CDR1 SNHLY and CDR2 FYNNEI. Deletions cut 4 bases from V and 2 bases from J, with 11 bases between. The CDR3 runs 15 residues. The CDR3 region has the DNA TGTGCCAGCAGTGGAGTTTTACCAAACACCGGGGAGCTGTTTTTT. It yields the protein CASSGVLPNTGELFF.

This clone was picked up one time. The CDR3 DNA reads TGCAGCGTTACAGGGGGCCCCACAGATACGCAGTATTTT. This translates into CSVTGGPTDTQYF. J is TRBJ2-3 and V is TRBV29-1; 9 bases map to TRBD1. Trimming cost V 5 bases and J 2 bases; bases outside gene matches: 2. The CDR3 covers 13 residues. Germline CDR1 and CDR2: SQVTM and ANQGSEA.

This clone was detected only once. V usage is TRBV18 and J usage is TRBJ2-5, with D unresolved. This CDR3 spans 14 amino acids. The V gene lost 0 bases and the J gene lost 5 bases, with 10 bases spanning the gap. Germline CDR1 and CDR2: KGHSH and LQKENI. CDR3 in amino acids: CASSPPMVLETQYF. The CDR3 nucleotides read TGTGCCAGCTCACCACCGATGGTTTTGGAGACCCAGTACTTC.

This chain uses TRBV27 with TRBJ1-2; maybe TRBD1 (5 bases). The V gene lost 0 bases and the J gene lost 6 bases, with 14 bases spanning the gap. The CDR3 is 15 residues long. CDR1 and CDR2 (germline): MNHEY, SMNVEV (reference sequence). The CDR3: CASSLSMGRFDGYTF. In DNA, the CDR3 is TGTGCCAGCAGTTTATCAATGGGGCGCTTTGATGGCTACACCTTC.

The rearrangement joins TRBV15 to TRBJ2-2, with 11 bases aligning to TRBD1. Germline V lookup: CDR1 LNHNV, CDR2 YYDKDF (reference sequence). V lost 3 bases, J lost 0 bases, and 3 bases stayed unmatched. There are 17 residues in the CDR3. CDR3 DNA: TGTGCCACCAGCAGGGACAGGGGGCTCGCGAACACCGGGGAGCTGTTTTTT. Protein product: CATSRDRGLANTGELFF. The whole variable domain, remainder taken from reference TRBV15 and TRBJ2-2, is DAMVIQNPRYQVTQFGKPVTLSCSQTLNHNVMYWYQQKSSQAPKLLFHYYDKDFNNEADTPDNFQSRRPNTSFCFLDIRSPGLGDTAMYLCATSRDRGLANTGELFFGEGSRLTVL.

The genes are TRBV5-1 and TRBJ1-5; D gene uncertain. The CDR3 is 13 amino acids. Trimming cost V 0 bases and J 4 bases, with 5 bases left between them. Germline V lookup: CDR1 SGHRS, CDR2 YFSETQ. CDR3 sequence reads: CASSLVGNQPQHF. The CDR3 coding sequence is TGCGCCAGCAGCTTGGTCGGGAATCAGCCCCAGCATTTT.